This TCR beta chain was identified during a study of OX40 agonist ivuxolimab in advanced cancers. Study as a whole: Ivuxolimab is a fully human IgG2 antibody that activates OX40 (CD134). Intravenous ivuxolimab was administered to patients every 2 weeks at 0.01 to 10 mg/kg. Of the participants, approximately 36% had some prior anti-PD-1, anti-PD-L1 or anti-CTLA-4 therapy, which was allowed.

Method: immunoSEQ multiplex PCR; TCRdb's copy keeps in-frame clones and lacks some. This sample yields under 80,000 clones, of which less than 85% are seen a single time; about 4% belongs to the top ten. The germline CDR1 and CDR2 sequences are SGHTA and FQGNSA. The germline V and J ends were trimmed by 1 base and 0 bases, with 7 bases remaining between them. The CDR3 totals 15 residues. Here the sequenced sample was CD4+ or CD8+ T cells sorted from blood, taken in a trial of the OX40 agonist ivuxolimab. This chain connects TRBV7-2 to TRBJ1-5, with D possibly TRBD1 on 5 matching bases. The source of this sequence is an adult with an advanced solid tumor such as melanoma, head and neck, liver or kidney cancer. Written as DNA, the CDR3 is TGTGCCAGCAGCTTAGGGAGGGGTAGCAATCAGCCCCAGCATTTT. It encodes CASSLGRGSNQPQHF.